The clone carrying this T cell receptor (beta chain) was seen repeatedly, ten times or more. The antigen is undetermined. The sample is drawn from a study of identical twins. Study results and limitations: Shared out-of-frame alpha sequences (those common to twins) showed excess low generation probability. Fewer insertions marked abundant cord blood beta clonotypes; young adult naive trended weakly, memory not at all.

Germline CDR1 is SEHNR and CDR2 is FQNEAQ (reference sequence). The CDR3 totals 14 residues. J was trimmed by 7 bases and V by 3 bases; bases with no gene match: 6. TCRdb called the 5' RACE reads again in MiXCR, with one record for every CDR3 protein. The repertoire consists of fewer than 650,000 distinct CDR3 sequences, with 7.5% to 10% occurring once and the leading ten covering 2.5% to 3%. These data also featured in a second study, about yellow fever vaccine responses in identical twins.

What was sequenced was PBMCs. The source of this sequence is a woman aged 18 to 35 in good health. The chain uses TRBV7-9 and TRBJ2-1, with TRBD2 matching 7 bases. CDR3 nucleotide sequence: TGTGCCAGCAGCTTCGGCGGGGGAAATAATGAGCAGTTCTTC. Its translation is CASSFGGGNNEQFF.